Below are 17 T cell receptor beta chains sequenced from a single sample in a study of post-analysis software for immune sequencing data (dated by TCRdb to about 2015). The paper's findings and limits, for the study overall: A few TRBV segments, including TRBV5-6, TRBV5-1 and TRBV20-1, were significantly more frequent in patients than controls.

Their cognate antigens are unknown. Library preparation was by PCR. Instrument used: Illumina HiSeq 2500. To reduce PCR and sequencing biases, unique molecular identifiers were incorporated into the TCR beta cDNA libraries. TCRdb reran the public reads through fastp at Q25 and MiXCR, keeping productive beta chains. Records with the same CDR3 protein are collapsed into one entry carrying the most frequent genes and DNA. This sample holds roughly 430,000 distinct CDR3 sequences; about 39% were observed only once. Of the sample, less than 10% falls within the top ten clones. Sequencing was carried out using blood. These receptors came from a girl aged 2-10 years with multiple sclerosis.

This clonotype was detected a few times. This chain uses TRBV10-3 with TRBJ2-7; D uncertain. CDR1 and CDR2 from the germline V gene are ENHRY and SYGVKD. CDR3 length: 11 residues. V dropped 8 bases and J dropped 0 bases, with 5 bases sitting between them. The CDR3 DNA reads TGTGCCATCGGCTTCTCCTACGAGCAGTACTTC. This gives the protein CAIGFSYEQYF.

This clonotype has just a few counts. J is TRBJ2-5 and V is TRBV9, with unresolved D. Germline loops: CDR1 SGDLS, CDR2 YYNGEE. V lost 4 bases and J 5 bases, leaving 15 bases between the germline ends. This CDR3 is built from 14 residues. The CDR3 coding sequence is TGTGCCAGCAGCCCACAGAGTTCATGGGAGACCCAGTACTTC. It encodes CASSPQSSWETQYF. Full variable domain (rest looked up from reference TRBV9 and TRBJ2-5): DSGVTQTPKHLITATGQRVTLRCSPRSGDLSVYWYQQSLDQGLQFLIQYYNGEERAKGNILERFSAQQFPDLHSELNLSSLELGDSALYFCASSPQSSWETQYFGPGTRLLVL.

This clonotype has more than one count but fewer than ten. The CDR3 nucleotides are TGTGCCAGCAGCTTCCGTAGGGAGTCCTACGAGCAGTACTTC. It encodes CASSFRRESYEQYF. The chain links TRBV11-2 to TRBJ2-7; D possibly corresponds to TRBD2 (5 bases). V dropped 3 bases and J dropped 1 base, with 10 bases sitting between them. The CDR3 extends over 14 amino acids. Per germline, CDR1 SGHAT and CDR2 FQNNGV.

The rearrangement uses TRBV28 and TRBJ2-5; D remains ambiguous. The germline V gene encodes CDR1 MDHEN and CDR2 SYDVKM. Trimming took 3 bases from V and 5 from J, leaving 13 bases between them. The CDR3 length is 14 residues. This CDR3 is CASSFHPVGETQYF. For the CDR3, the DNA is TGTGCCAGCAGTTTCCATCCCGTGGGGGAGACCCAGTACTTC.

Only a few counts were recorded for this clonotype. The chain carries TRBV20-1 and TRBJ2-7, with 8 bases that match TRBD2. Losses at the gene ends were 3 bases for V and 2 bases for J; bases not matched to a gene: 6. The CDR3 is 14 amino acids. The V gene's germline CDR1 is DFQATT and CDR2 SNEGSKA (reference sequence). This CDR3 is CSARREVPTYEQYF. The CDR3 DNA follows: TGCAGTGCTAGGCGGGAGGTTCCTACCTACGAGCAGTACTTC.

This clonotype appeared many times. The rearrangement joins TRBV29-1 to TRBJ2-1; D unclear. The germline CDR1 and CDR2 sequences are SQVTM and ANQGSEA. The ends were cut back, 3 bases at V and 0 bases at J, with 6 bases in the middle. The CDR3 is made up of 13 amino acids. CDR3 loop: CSVEVSSYNEQFF. The DNA for the CDR3 is TGCAGCGTTGAGGTGAGCTCCTACAATGAGCAGTTCTTC.

Only a few counts were recorded for this clonotype. This chain links TRBV3-1 with TRBJ2-5; no clear D. Looked up from germline, CDR1 is LGHDT and CDR2 is YNNKEL (reference sequence). This CDR3 contains 15 residues. Trimming shortened V by 4 bases and J by 1 base, and 13 bases separated the two germline ends. Written as DNA, the CDR3 is TGTGCCAGCAGCCGGATGACGGGCAGCCAAGAGACCCAGTACTTC. Protein product: CASSRMTGSQETQYF.

The chain has TRBV2 and TRBJ1-6; possibly TRBD1 for D (6 bases). Germline CDR1 SNHLY, CDR2 FYNNEI. CDR3 length: 13 amino acids. V shed 10 bases and J shed 5 bases, with 12 bases lying between them. DNA for the CDR3: TGTGCCACTAGACAGGTCCATAATTCACCCCTCCACTTT. It translates to CATRQVHNSPLHF.

J is TRBJ2-5 and V is TRBV18; 13 positions agree with TRBD2. Germline CDR1 is KGHSH and CDR2 is LQKENI. This CDR3 is built from 16 residues. The ends lost 3 bases at V and 4 bases at J; junction bases unmatched: 5. The CDR3 nucleotides are TGTGCCAGCTCACCCGGACTAGCGGGAGAAGGAGAGACCCAGTACTTC. Translated, it gives CASSPGLAGEGETQYF.

The rearrangement links TRBV20-1 to TRBJ2-4; either TRBD1 or TRBD2 may fit D (5 bases each). The V end was cut by 4 bases, the J end by 16 bases, with 29 bases between. CDR3 size: 15 residues. CDR1 and CDR2 (germline): DFQATT, SNEGSKA (reference sequence). In DNA, the CDR3 is TGCAGTGCTACCCATCCGTATCTCCTAGGGGACGAGCACTACTTC. Its protein is CSATHPYLLGDEHYF.

The CDR3 sequence: CASSLTDRGQMYGYTF. CDR3 bases: TGTGCCAGCAGCTTAACGGACAGGGGTCAAATGTATGGCTACACCTTC. The chain combines TRBV7-8 with TRBJ1-2, with 9 bases aligning to TRBD1. The CDR3 length is 16 residues. The germline V gene has CDR1 SGHVS and CDR2 FQNEAQ. V lost 2 bases and J lost 5; bases outside the gene matches: 9.

V usage is TRBV12-3 or TRBV12-4 and J usage is TRBJ1-5, with D possibly being TRBD1 (6 bases). The V end was cut by 3 bases, the J end by 7 bases, with 16 bases between. The CDR3 runs 15 residues. The CDR3 sequence is CASSLSGALGQPQHF. The CDR3 nucleotides read TGTGCCAGCAGTTTGTCAGGGGCCTTAGGGCAGCCCCAGCATTTT.

This clonotype was observed a few times. The chain links TRBV4-1 to TRBJ2-7; 8 bases are a match to TRBD1. Trimming cost V 5 bases and J 1 base; bases outside gene matches: 4. The germline V gene encodes CDR1 MGHRA and CDR2 YSYEKL. The CDR3 has 14 residues. CDR3 region: CASSSDRGSYEQYF. The CDR3 DNA is TGCGCCAGCAGCTCTGACAGGGGATCCTACGAGCAGTACTTC.

This rearrangement joins TRBV10-3 to TRBJ1-6; 9 nucleotides line up with TRBD1. The CDR3 extends over 15 amino acids. Unmatched junction bases numbered 9, after V lost 6 bases and J lost 9 bases. Germline V lookup: CDR1 ENHRY, CDR2 SYGVKD. This CDR3 reads CAISSLTGGSSPLHF. As DNA, the CDR3 is TGTGCCATCAGCTCCCTAACAGGGGGCAGTTCACCCCTCCACTTT.

V usage is TRBV6-5 and J usage is TRBJ2-1; D remains unclear. There are 16 residues in the CDR3. Trimming took off 5 bases at V and 5 bases at J, with 19 bases between the two ends. Germline-derived CDR1 and CDR2 are MNHEY and SVGAGI. CDR3 protein: CASSTASLHPDNEQFF. In DNA form, the CDR3 reads TGTGCCAGCAGTACGGCTTCCCTCCACCCTGACAATGAGCAGTTCTTC.

The V call is TRBV29-1, the J call TRBJ1-2; weak D call: TRBD1 (5 bases). V shed 6 bases and J shed 6 bases, with 8 bases lying between them. Germline CDR1 SQVTM, CDR2 ANQGSEA. The CDR3 sequence is 10 residues long. The CDR3 DNA follows: TGCAGCGTCCAGGGTGATGGCTACACCTTC. This encodes CSVQGDGYTF.

V is TRBV7-8 and J is TRBJ2-1; possibly TRBD1 or TRBD2 for D (5 bases each). Germline V gives CDR1 SGHVS, CDR2 FQNEAQ. Trimming removed 0 bases at V and 0 bases at J, with 6 bases between. The CDR3 is made up of 15 amino acids. CDR3 bases: TGTGCCAGCAGCTTAGCCGGGACCTCCTACAATGAGCAGTTCTTC. Protein: CASSLAGTSYNEQFF.